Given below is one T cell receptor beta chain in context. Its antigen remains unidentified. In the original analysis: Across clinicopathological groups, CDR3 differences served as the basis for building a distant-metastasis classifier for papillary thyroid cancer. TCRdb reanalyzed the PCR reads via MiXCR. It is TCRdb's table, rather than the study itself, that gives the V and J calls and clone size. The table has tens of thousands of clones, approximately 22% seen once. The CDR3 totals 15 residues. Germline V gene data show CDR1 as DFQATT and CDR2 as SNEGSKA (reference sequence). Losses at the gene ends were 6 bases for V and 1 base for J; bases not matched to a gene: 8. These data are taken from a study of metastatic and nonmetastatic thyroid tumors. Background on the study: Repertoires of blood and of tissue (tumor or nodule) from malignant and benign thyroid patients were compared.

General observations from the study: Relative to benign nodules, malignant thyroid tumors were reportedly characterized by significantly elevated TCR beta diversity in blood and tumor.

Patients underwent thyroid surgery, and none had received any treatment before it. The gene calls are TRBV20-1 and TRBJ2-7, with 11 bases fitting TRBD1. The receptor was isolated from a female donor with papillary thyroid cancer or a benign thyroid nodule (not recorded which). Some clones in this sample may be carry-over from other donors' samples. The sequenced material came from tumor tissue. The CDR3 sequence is CSASPGTGGSYEQYF. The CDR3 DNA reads TGCAGTGCATCCCCCGGGACAGGGGGTTCCTACGAGCAGTACTTC.